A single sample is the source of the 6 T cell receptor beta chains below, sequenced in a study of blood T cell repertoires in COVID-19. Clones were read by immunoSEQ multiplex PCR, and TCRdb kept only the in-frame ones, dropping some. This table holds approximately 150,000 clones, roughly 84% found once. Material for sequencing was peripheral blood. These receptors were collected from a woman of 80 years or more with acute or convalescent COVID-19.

This CDR3 reads CASFDREPYNEQFF. In nucleotides, the CDR3 is TGTGCCAGCTTTGACAGGGAACCCTACAATGAGCAGTTCTTC. The gene calls are TRBV6-5 and TRBJ2-1, with 7 bases that match TRBD1. V was pared by 8 bases and J by 2 bases, with 6 bases of the junction left unmatched. CDR1 is MNHEY and CDR2 is SVGAGI in the germline V gene. CDR3 length equals 14 residues.

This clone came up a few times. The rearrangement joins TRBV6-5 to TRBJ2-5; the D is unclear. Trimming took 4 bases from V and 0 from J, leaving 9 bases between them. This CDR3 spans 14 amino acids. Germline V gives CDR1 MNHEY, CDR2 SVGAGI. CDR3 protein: CASSFAQYQETQYF. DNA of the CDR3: TGTGCCAGCAGTTTTGCCCAGTACCAAGAGACCCAGTACTTC.

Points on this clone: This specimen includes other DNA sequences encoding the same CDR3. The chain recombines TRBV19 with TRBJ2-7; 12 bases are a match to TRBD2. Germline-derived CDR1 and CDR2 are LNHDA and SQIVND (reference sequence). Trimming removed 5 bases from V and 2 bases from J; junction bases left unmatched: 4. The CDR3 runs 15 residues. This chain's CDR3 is CASSPRTSGAYEQYF. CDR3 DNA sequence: TGTGCCAGTAGTCCAAGGACTAGCGGGGCCTACGAGCAGTACTTC.

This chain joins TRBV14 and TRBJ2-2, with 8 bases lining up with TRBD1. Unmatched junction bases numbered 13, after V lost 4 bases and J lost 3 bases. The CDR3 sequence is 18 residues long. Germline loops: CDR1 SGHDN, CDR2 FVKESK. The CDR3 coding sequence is TGTGCCAGCAGCCGCAAAGGAGACAGGGGCTACGACACCGGGGAGCTGTTTTTT. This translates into CASSRKGDRGYDTGELFF.

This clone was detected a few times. This CDR3 is CASSSQSGRSSYNEQFF. The CDR3 DNA reads TGCGCCAGCAGCTCTCAGAGCGGGAGGAGCTCCTACAATGAGCAGTTCTTC. The chain combines TRBV4-1 with TRBJ2-1, with TRBD2 matching over 9 bases. Germline V gene data show CDR1 as MGHRA and CDR2 as YSYEKL. V lost 5 bases to trimming and J lost 0 bases; unmatched junction nucleotides: 8. This CDR3 is 17 amino acids long.

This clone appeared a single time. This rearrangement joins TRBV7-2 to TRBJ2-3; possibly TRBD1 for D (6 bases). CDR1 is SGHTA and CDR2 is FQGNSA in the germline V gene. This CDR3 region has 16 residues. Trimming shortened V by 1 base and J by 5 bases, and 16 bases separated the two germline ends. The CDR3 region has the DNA TGTGCCAGCAGCTTAGGACAGGCTCAATGGGGAGATACGCAGTATTTT. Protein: CASSLGQAQWGDTQYF.